What follows are 9 T cell receptor beta chains derived from one specimen sequenced in a study of shared clonotypes between healthy human individuals. Assay used: immunoSEQ multiplex PCR; TCRdb lists only in-frame clones, some missing. The sample lists hundreds of thousands of clones, about 96% occurring once. The material sequenced was naive CD4+ T cells sorted from blood. The sample's subset: CD45RA+ positively selected. Receptors were obtained from a woman in her 30s in good health.

This rearrangement joins TRBV25-1 to TRBJ1-4; the D is unclear. Germline V gene lookup returns CDR1 MGHDK and CDR2 SYGVNS. Trimming removed 0 bases at V and 10 bases at J, with 9 bases between. The CDR3 spans 13 residues. The CDR3, as DNA: TGTGCCAGCAGTGAATATGGGAGTGGAAAACTGTTTTTT. Its protein product is CASSEYGSGKLFF.

V gene TRBV4-3 combines with J gene TRBJ1-2; a possible D gene is TRBD1 (5 bases). Trimming shortened V by 4 bases and J by 4 bases, and 13 bases separated the two germline ends. Germline lookup yields CDR1 LGHNA and CDR2 YSLEER. The CDR3 covers 14 residues. The CDR3 loop is CASSPTTVTYGYTF. The CDR3 DNA sequence: TGCGCCAGCAGCCCCACGACAGTTACCTATGGCTACACCTTC.

The rearrangement joins TRBV18 to TRBJ1-1, with TRBD1 identical over 9 bases. CDR1 and CDR2 (germline): KGHSH, LQKENI. V lost 6 bases to trimming and J lost 1 base; unmatched junction nucleotides: 3. The CDR3 spans 14 residues. The CDR3 bases are TGTGCCAGCTCCGGGACAGGGAGGAACACTGAAGCTTTCTTT. As protein: CASSGTGRNTEAFF.

This clone was seen a single time. The chain combines TRBV10-1 with TRBJ1-5; 9 bases align to TRBD1. In germline, CDR1 is WNHNN, CDR2 SYGVQD (reference sequence). This CDR3 spans 13 amino acids. Trimming at V came to 7 bases and at J to 4 bases, leaving 2 bases not matched to a gene. This CDR3 reads CASIGQGNQPQHF. Here the CDR3 DNA reads TGCGCCAGCATTGGACAGGGGAATCAGCCCCAGCATTTT.

The J gene is TRBJ2-6, the V gene TRBV5-8; 7 nucleotides align to TRBD1. After removal of 2 bases from V and 4 bases from J, the junction contained 9 bases not matched to a gene. CDR1 is SGHTS, CDR2 YDEGEE, per germline. This CDR3 has 17 residues. The CDR3 sequence is CASSLWGQISGANVLTF. The CDR3 DNA is TGTGCCAGCAGCTTATGGGGACAGATCTCCGGGGCCAACGTCCTGACTTTC.

The CDR3 is CASSPPGSWGGEQYF. The CDR3 DNA follows: TGTGCCAGCTCACCACCGGGGTCCTGGGGCGGCGAGCAGTACTTC. The chain carries TRBV18 and TRBJ2-7, with D perhaps matching TRBD1 (5 bases). The CDR3 sequence is 15 residues long. V was cut by 0 bases and J by 6 bases, with 15 bases left in between. CDR1 is KGHSH and CDR2 is LQKENI in the germline V gene.

This chain uses TRBV7-2 with TRBJ1-5; no reliable D call. Germline assignment: CDR1 SGHTA and CDR2 FQGNSA. The CDR3 has 19 amino acids. V lost 2 bases and J lost 2, with 22 bases in between. DNA of the CDR3: TGTGCCAGCAGCTTACGGGGTTTGTACGGGTTAACCGGCAATCAGCCCCAGCATTTT. Translating gives CASSLRGLYGLTGNQPQHF.

The rearrangement uses TRBV2 and TRBJ2-5; 7 nucleotides agree with TRBD1. With V trimmed by 6 bases and J by 5 bases, 9 bases remained unmatched. This CDR3 spans 14 amino acids. Germline V lookup: CDR1 SNHLY, CDR2 FYNNEI. DNA of the CDR3: TGTGCCAGCAGATACCGTGCCAGGGGGGAGACCCAGTACTTC. Its translation is CASRYRARGETQYF.

The chain combines TRBV19 with TRBJ1-5; D may be TRBD1 (6 bases). The CDR3 spans 12 residues. Trimming cost V 7 bases and J 4 bases, with 8 bases left between them. Germline assignment: CDR1 LNHDA and CDR2 SQIVND (reference sequence). This CDR3 is CASNQGNQPQHF. The CDR3 DNA reads as TGTGCCAGTAACCAGGGGAATCAGCCCCAGCATTTT.